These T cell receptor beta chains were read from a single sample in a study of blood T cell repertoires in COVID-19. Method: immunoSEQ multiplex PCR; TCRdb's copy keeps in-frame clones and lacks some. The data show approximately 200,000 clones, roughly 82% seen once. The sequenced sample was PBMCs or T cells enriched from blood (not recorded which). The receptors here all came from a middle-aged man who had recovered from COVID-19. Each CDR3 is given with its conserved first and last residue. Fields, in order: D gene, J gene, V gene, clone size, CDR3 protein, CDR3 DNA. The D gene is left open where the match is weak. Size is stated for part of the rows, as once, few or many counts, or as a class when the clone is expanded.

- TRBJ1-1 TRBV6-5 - CASSYSRGSNTEAFF TGTGCCAGCAGTTACTCGAGAGGGTCAAACACTGAAGCTTTCTTT
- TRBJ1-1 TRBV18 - CASSPSRGASTEAFF TGTGCCAGCTCACCAAGCCGGGGGGCCTCAACTGAAGCTTTCTTT
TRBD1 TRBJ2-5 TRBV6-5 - CASSRTGVYQETQYF TGTGCCAGCAGCAGGACAGGGGTGTACCAAGAGACCCAGTACTTC
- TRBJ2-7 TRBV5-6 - CASSLRQGGYEQYF TGTGCCAGCAGCTTGCGGCAGGGAGGATACGAGCAGTACTTC
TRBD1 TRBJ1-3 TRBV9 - CASSTTGLGNTIYF TGTGCCAGCAGCACGACAGGGTTAGGAAACACCATATATTTT
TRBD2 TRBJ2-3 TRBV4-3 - CASSPGLAGGPRTDTQYF TGCGCCAGCAGCCCGGGACTAGCGGGAGGACCACGCACAGATACGCAGTATTTT
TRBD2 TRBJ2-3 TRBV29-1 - CSVDAGVRDTQYF TGCAGCGTTGATGCGGGAGTTAGAGATACGCAGTATTTT
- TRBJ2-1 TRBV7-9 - CASSLSTYNEQFF TGTGCCAGCAGTCTCTCGACTTACAATGAGCAGTTCTTC
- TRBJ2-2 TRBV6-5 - CASSLGGMNTGELFF TGTGCCAGCAGTTTAGGCGGGATGAACACCGGGGAGCTGTTTTTT
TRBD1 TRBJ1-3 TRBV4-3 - CASSQDSSGQGFGNTIYF TGCGCCAGCAGCCAAGATTCGTCGGGACAGGGATTTGGAAACACCATATATTTT
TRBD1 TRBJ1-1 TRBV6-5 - CASRYRDRPLEAFF TGTGCCAGCAGGTACCGGGACAGGCCACTTGAAGCTTTCTTT
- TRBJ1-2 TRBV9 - CASSVEAGNYGYTF TGTGCCAGCAGCGTAGAGGCAGGGAACTATGGCTACACCTTC
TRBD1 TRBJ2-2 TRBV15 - CATSRDHSRGTGTGELFF TGTGCCACCAGCAGAGATCATAGTAGGGGGACAGGGACCGGGGAGCTGTTTTTT
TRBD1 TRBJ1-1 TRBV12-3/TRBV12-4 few CASSSGGTEAFF TGTGCCAGCAGTTCAGGGGGCACTGAAGCTTTCTTT
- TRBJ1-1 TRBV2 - CASSVQTEPLEAFF TGTGCCAGCAGTGTTCAGACAGAACCCCTAGAAGCTTTCTTT
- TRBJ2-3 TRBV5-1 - CASSPPETGTDTQYF TGCGCCAGCAGCCCCCCGGAGACGGGCACAGATACGCAGTATTTT
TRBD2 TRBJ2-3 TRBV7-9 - CASSYSGAPRDTQYF TGTGCCAGCAGCTATAGCGGGGCACCGCGCGATACGCAGTATTTT
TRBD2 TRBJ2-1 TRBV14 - CASSRYDQGLAGTYNEQFF TGTGCCAGCAGCCGCTACGACCAAGGACTAGCGGGAACCTACAATGAGCAGTTCTTC
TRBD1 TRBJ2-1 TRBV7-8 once CASSLVDRVISYNEQFF TGTGCCAGCAGCTTAGTTGACAGGGTGATCTCCTACAATGAGCAGTTCTTC
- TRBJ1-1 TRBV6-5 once CASARGYTEAFF TGTGCCAGCGCGAGAGGGTACACTGAAGCTTTCTTT
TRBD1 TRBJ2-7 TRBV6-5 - CASSRDSQGAHEQYF TGTGCCAGCAGTCGGGATTCACAGGGGGCCCACGAGCAGTACTTC
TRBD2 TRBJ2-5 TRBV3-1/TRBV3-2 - CASSQVRGGTSGMSGTQETQYF TGTGCCAGCAGCCAAGTTCGTGGGGGGACTAGCGGGATGAGCGGGACTCAAGAGACCCAGTACTTC
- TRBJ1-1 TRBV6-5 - CASSPGRRGTEAFF TGTGCCAGCAGCCCCGGACGACGGGGCACTGAAGCTTTCTTT
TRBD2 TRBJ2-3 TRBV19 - CASRKEGLAGVWYF TGTGCCAGTAGGAAAGAAGGACTAGCGGGAGTCTGGTATTTT
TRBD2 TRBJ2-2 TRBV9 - CASRGGLAGPSTGELFF TGTGCCAGCAGGGGGGGACTAGCGGGACCAAGCACCGGGGAGCTGTTTTTT
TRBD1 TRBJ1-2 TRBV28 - CASSSSIRQGDTTHYGYTF TGTGCCAGCAGTTCTTCCATTCGACAGGGGGATACTACACACTATGGCTACACCTTC
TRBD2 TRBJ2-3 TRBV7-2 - CASSLVSGRPTDTQYF TGTGCCAGCAGCTTAGTTAGCGGGAGGCCCACAGATACGCAGTATTTT
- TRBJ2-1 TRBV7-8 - CASSPSVEQFF TGTGCCAGCAGCCCGTCTGTTGAGCAGTTCTTC
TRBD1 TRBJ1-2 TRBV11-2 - CASSLDPQGYYGYTF TGTGCCAGCAGCTTAGACCCACAGGGGTACTATGGCTACACCTTC
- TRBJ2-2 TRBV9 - CASSAPGGSGGELFF TGTGCCAGCAGCGCACCTGGAGGTAGTGGCGGGGAGCTGTTTTTT
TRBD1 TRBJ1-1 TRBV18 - CASSRGTGGDTEAFF TGTGCCAGCTCACGGGGGACAGGGGGTGACACTGAAGCTTTCTTT
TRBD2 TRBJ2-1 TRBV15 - CATSRDSSLAGVPTLGEQFF TGTGCCACCAGCAGAGATTCGAGTCTAGCGGGAGTCCCTACCCTAGGTGAGCAGTTCTTC
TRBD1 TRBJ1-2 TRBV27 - CATRTGGAYGYTF TGTGCCACCCGTACAGGGGGCGCTTATGGCTACACCTTC
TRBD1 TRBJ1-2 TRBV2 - CASSEARQGIKGYTF TGTGCCAGCAGTGAAGCGAGACAGGGAATAAAGGGCTACACCTTC
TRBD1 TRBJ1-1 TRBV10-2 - CASSESNRGSVNTEAFF TGCGCCAGCAGTGAGTCGAACAGGGGTAGCGTGAACACTGAAGCTTTCTTT
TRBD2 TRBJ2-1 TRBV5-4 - CASSHRTSGTWHNEQFF TGTGCCAGCAGCCATAGGACTAGCGGGACATGGCACAATGAGCAGTTCTTC
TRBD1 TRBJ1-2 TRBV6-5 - CASRQGASNYGYTF TGTGCCAGTCGACAGGGGGCAAGTAACTATGGCTACACCTTC
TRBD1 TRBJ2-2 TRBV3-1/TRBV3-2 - CASTGQGVRAAPGELFF TGTGCCAGCACCGGACAGGGAGTCCGGGCCGCACCCGGGGAGCTGTTTTTT
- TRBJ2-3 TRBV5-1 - CASSLGAGGTDTQYF TGCGCCAGCAGCTTGGGGGCAGGGGGCACAGATACGCAGTATTTT
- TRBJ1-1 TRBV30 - CAWSTSAEAFF TGTGCCTGGAGCACAAGTGCTGAAGCTTTCTTT
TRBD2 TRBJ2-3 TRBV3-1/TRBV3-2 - CASSRDSGRGDTQYF TGTGCCAGCAGCCGCGATAGCGGGAGGGGAGATACGCAGTATTTT
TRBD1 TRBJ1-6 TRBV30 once CAWEGQGRSYNSPLHF TGTGCCTGGGAGGGACAGGGGAGGTCCTATAATTCACCCCTCCACTTT
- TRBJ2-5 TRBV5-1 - CASSLWTSQETQYF TGCGCCAGCAGCTTATGGACATCCCAAGAGACCCAGTACTTC
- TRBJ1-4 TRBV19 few CATGFATNEKLFF TGTGCCACAGGATTTGCAACTAATGAAAAACTGTTTTTT
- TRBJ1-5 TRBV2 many CASSEEGIQPQHF TGTGCCAGCAGTGAAGAGGGGATACAGCCCCAGCATTTT
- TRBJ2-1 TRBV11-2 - CASSLDQGKQFF TGTGCCAGCAGCTTAGACCAGGGGAAACAGTTCTTC
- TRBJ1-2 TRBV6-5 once CASRTGDYGYTF TGTGCCAGCAGGACCGGAGACTATGGCTACACCTTC
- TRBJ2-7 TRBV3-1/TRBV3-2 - CASSQVTGTYEQYF TGTGCCAGCAGCCAGGTGACAGGAACCTACGAGCAGTACTTC
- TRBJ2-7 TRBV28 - CASSPPGRPAYEQYF TGTGCCAGCAGCCCGCCGGGTAGACCTGCCTACGAGCAGTACTTC
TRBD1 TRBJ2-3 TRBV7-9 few CASSQIVGQGSDTQYF TGTGCCAGCAGCCAAATAGTAGGACAGGGGTCAGATACGCAGTATTTT
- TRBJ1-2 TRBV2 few CASSESGSWHGYTF TGTGCCAGCAGTGAATCGGGAAGTTGGCATGGCTACACCTTC